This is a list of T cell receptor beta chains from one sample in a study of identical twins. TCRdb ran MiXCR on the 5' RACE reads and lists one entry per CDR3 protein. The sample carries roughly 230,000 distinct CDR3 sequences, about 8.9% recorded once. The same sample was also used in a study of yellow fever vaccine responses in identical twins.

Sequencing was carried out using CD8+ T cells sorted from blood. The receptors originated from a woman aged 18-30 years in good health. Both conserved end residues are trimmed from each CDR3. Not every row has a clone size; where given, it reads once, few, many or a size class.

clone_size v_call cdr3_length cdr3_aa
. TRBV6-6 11 ASSFLMNTEAF
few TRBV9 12 ASSDRTESGELF
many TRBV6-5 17 ASSYPDRALPATNEKLF
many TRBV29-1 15 SVGPGMSGRRNNEQF
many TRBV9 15 ASSVAEFGGSYNEQF
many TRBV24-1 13 ATSPGQAATGELF
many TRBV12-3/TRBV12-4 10 ASELRTGELF
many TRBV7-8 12 ASSSGGLYNEQF
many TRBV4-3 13 ASSQDPAAYNEQF
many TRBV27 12 ASSIGIGSYEQY
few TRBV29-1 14 SVVGGGTSGTNIQY
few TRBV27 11 ASSLSTSYAEY
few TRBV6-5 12 ASSYSLGSDEQY
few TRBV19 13 ASSILTGSTDTQY
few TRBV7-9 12 ASSLGALIDTQY
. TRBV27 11 ASSSGDAGELF
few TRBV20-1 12 STSWDRGRHEQF
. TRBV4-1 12 ASSATGVFYEQY
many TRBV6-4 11 ASSTTSTDTQY
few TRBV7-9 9 ASTTRAEAF
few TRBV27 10 ASARGTGELF
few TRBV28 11 ASREQEDTEAF
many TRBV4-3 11 ASSQDRGYGYT
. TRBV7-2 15 ASSQPTSMAPPDTQY
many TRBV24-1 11 ATSDFPGESRF
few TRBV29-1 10 SVEGTLGEQF
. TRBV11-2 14 ASSQWTGGGSGELF
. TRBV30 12 AWTSVEGNTEAF
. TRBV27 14 ASRAPVGAYNSPLH
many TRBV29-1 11 SVEVQIKNIQY
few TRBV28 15 ASSLFLAGANSYEQY
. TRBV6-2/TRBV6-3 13 ASSYRDRDWDEQY
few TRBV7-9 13 ASSLAPGQGNEQF
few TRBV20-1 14 SARDRGSGGPGEQF
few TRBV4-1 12 ASSQLQGEETQY
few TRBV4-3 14 ASSQYLGQNQETQY
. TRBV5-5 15 ASSRTSRVEITDTQY
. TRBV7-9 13 ASSLGYGGRETQY
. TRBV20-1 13 SARDRDRGFYEQY
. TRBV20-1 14 SARTSGGYASGELF